This is a list of T cell receptor beta chains from one sample in a study of immune evolution from preneoplasia to lung adenocarcinoma. Produced via immunoSEQ multiplex PCR; TCRdb's table is partial and in-frame only. The sample includes tens of thousands of clones, 74% of them seen just once. The specimen sequenced was FFPE invasive lung adenocarcinoma tissue. These receptors came from a person in their sixties with lung adenocarcinoma. The CDR3 runs from the conserved cysteine through the conserved F or W.

>TRBV7-8|TRBJ2-7
CASSLNVLGAYEQYF
>TRBV4-1|TRBJ2-3
CASRSNREWGTDTQYF
>TRBV7-9|TRBJ1-2
CASSFPREGYGYTF
>TRBV28|TRBJ2-5
CASSLVLQAQQEQETQYF
>TRBV5-1|TRBJ2-7
CASSMAGDSYEQYF
>TRBV7-6|TRBJ2-2
CASSTSRANTGELFF
>TRBV6-6|TRBJ2-4
CASSGQEIAKNIQYF
>TRBV30|TRBJ1-1
CARRSGPNTEAFF
>TRBV7-6|TRBJ2-1
CASTTTLAGGDEQFF
>TRBV18|TRBJ2-5
CASSPRGRLQETQYF
>TRBV9|TRBJ2-3
CASSVSTSGGGRTDTQYF
>TRBV28|TRBJ2-1
CASSVPGTSGNRQFF
>TRBV7-2|TRBJ2-7
CASSLAHGVSYEQYF
>TRBV27|TRBJ2-7
CASKTTGGPYEQYF
>TRBV6-4|TRBJ2-7
CASSDSGDRRNEQYF
>TRBV11-2|TRBJ2-1
CASSSGQSYNEQFF
>TRBV28|TRBJ2-5
CASSSGTGEKTQYF
>TRBV7-3|TRBJ2-1
CASSPPGLGEQFF
>TRBV14|TRBJ2-3
CASSPLGSGFTDTQYF
>TRBV27|TRBJ1-2
CASTKGAGVSHGYGYTF
>TRBV18|TRBJ1-3
CASSRDRDRNTIYF
>TRBV5-1|TRBJ2-3
CASSLGSGPSTDTQYF
>TRBV2|TRBJ2-7
CASSPDRDGHEQYF
>TRBV5-6|TRBJ1-6
CASSRAGGAYNSPLHF
>TRBV29-1|TRBJ1-2
CSVAYRQGPGGYTF
>TRBV12-5|TRBJ1-3
CATRGSSGNTIYF
>TRBV19|TRBJ2-7
CASSIGEGYEQYF
>TRBV4-1|TRBJ2-4
CASSSRENIQYF
>TRBV5-1|.
CASRITSGRAYEQYF